One sample yielded the 24 T cell receptor beta chains listed below, sequenced in a study of blood T cell repertoires in COVID-19. Assay: immunoSEQ multiplex PCR; the TCRdb copy retains only in-frame clones and omits some. The table includes 45,000 to 55,000 clones, roughly 84% detected once. Sample: peripheral blood. The receptor set was obtained from a man in his forties or fifties with acute or convalescent COVID-19.

The V gene is TRBV28, the J gene TRBJ1-1, with 7 bases matching TRBD1. Germline values: CDR1 MDHEN, CDR2 SYDVKM. The CDR3 contains 18 residues. V lost 8 bases, J lost 0 bases, and 18 bases stayed unmatched. CDR3 nucleotide sequence: TGTGCCAGCTTCTCCCAAACCCGCCCGGGACAGTTGAACACTGAAGCTTTCTTT. This codes for CASFSQTRPGQLNTEAFF.

This chain joins TRBV27 and TRBJ1-4; the D is unclear. V lost 2 bases, J lost 7 bases, and 11 bases lay in between. The CDR3 is 14 amino acids. The germline V gene encodes CDR1 MNHEY and CDR2 SMNVEV (reference sequence). DNA of the CDR3: TGTGCCAGCAGTTTACGGTCGTTCGGTGAAAAACTGTTTTTT. Protein: CASSLRSFGEKLFF.

This chain joins TRBV27 and TRBJ2-2; the D is unclear. The V end was cut by 4 bases, the J end by 3 bases, with 6 bases between. The length of the CDR3 is 13 residues. Germline lookup yields CDR1 MNHEY and CDR2 SMNVEV (reference sequence). The CDR3 loop reads CASSSGHTGELFF. CDR3 DNA sequence: TGTGCCAGCAGTTCGGGTCACACCGGGGAGCTGTTTTTT.

This clone has a single count. The rearrangement links TRBV5-1 to TRBJ1-2; tentative D call: TRBD1 (6 bases). Trimming removed 4 bases at V and 2 bases at J, with 9 bases between. The CDR3 is made up of 13 amino acids. Germline V CDR1 and CDR2: SGHRS, YFSETQ. The chain's CDR3 is CASSRQENYGYTF. The CDR3, as DNA: TGCGCCAGCAGCCGACAGGAGAACTATGGCTACACCTTC.

V usage is TRBV4-1 and J usage is TRBJ2-6; D gene uncertain. Germline V gene sequence: CDR1 MGHRA, CDR2 YSYEKL. This CDR3 contains 19 residues. V was pared by 3 bases and J by 0 bases, with 18 bases between. DNA for the CDR3: TGCGCCAGCAGCCACCCCAGAACACCTCAGGCCTCTGGGGCCAACGTCCTGACTTTC. Translating gives CASSHPRTPQASGANVLTF.

J is TRBJ2-3 and V is TRBV3-1 (or the pseudogene TRBV3-2); D is perhaps TRBD1 (5 bases). Germline V gene lookup returns CDR1 LGHDT and CDR2 YNNKEL (reference sequence). The V end was cut by 3 bases, the J end by 10 bases, with 14 bases between. The CDR3 has 13 amino acids. The CDR3 spells CASSQGRGESQYF. DNA of the CDR3: TGTGCCAGCAGCCAGGGGCGAGGAGAATCGCAGTATTTT.

The chain employs TRBV4-3 and TRBJ2-3; possibly TRBD2 for D (7 bases). With 4 bases removed from V and 2 bases from J, the gap between germline ends came to 19 bases. CDR1 and CDR2 from the germline V gene are LGHNA and YSLEER. There are 17 residues in the CDR3. The CDR3 DNA reads TGCGCCAGCAGCCCGGGTTTAAAGGGGGACTACACAGATACGCAGTATTTT. It specifies CASSPGLKGDYTDTQYF.

This chain joins TRBV9 and TRBJ2-2; D remains unclear. Trimming removed 3 bases from V and 1 base from J, with 4 bases in between. CDR3 length: 13 amino acids. CDR1 and CDR2 (germline): SGDLS, YYNGEE. This CDR3 is CASSAKNTGELFF. CDR3 DNA: TGTGCCAGCAGCGCCAAGAACACCGGGGAGCTGTTTTTT. Looking up the rest from reference TRBV9 and TRBJ2-2 gives the full variable domain: DSGVTQTPKHLITATGQRVTLRCSPRSGDLSVYWYQQSLDQGLQFLIQYYNGEERAKGNILERFSAQQFPDLHSELNLSSLELGDSALYFCASSAKNTGELFFGEGSRLTVL.

The chain combines TRBV24-1 with TRBJ2-7; 8 bases are shared with TRBD1. Germline V CDR1 and CDR2: KGHDR, SFDVKD. J lost 7 bases, V lost 5 bases, and 12 bases had no gene match. The CDR3 is 15 amino acids. The CDR3 is CATSGENRGTFEQYF. The CDR3 DNA is TGTGCCACCAGTGGAGAAAACAGGGGGACGTTTGAGCAGTACTTC.

V and J are TRBV5-4 and TRBJ2-2; D is perhaps TRBD1 (5 bases). V lost 7 bases, J lost 0 bases, and 10 bases lay in between. This CDR3 comprises 14 residues. Germline CDR1 is SGHNT and CDR2 is YYREEE (reference sequence). Written as DNA, the CDR3 is TGTGCCAGCCGCACAGGCTCGAACACCGGGGAGCTGTTTTTT. As protein: CASRTGSNTGELFF. The full variable domain, with the rest looked up from reference TRBV5-4 and TRBJ2-2, is ETGVTQSPTHLIKTRGQQVTLRCSSQSGHNTVSWYQQALGQGPQFIFQYYREEENGRGNFPPRFSGLQFPNYSSELNVNALELDDSALYLCASRTGSNTGELFFGEGSRLTVL.

This rearrangement joins TRBV7-6 to TRBJ2-3; weak D call: TRBD1 (5 bases). The V gene lost 2 bases and the J gene lost 1 base, with 13 bases spanning the gap. The CDR3 is 16 amino acids. The germline CDR1 and CDR2 sequences are SGHVS and FNYEAQ. The CDR3 protein is CASSLSGASRTDTQYF. Here the CDR3 DNA reads TGTGCCAGCAGCTTAAGTGGGGCAAGCCGCACAGATACGCAGTATTTT.

This sequence joins TRBV5-1 and TRBJ2-7; 7 bases match TRBD2. CDR1 is SGHRS, CDR2 YFSETQ, per germline. Trimming cost V 0 bases and J 0 bases; bases outside gene matches: 6. The CDR3 is 16 amino acids. The CDR3 DNA sequence: TGCGCCAGCAGCTTGGTAGCCCGGGACTACTCCTACGAGCAGTACTTC. This sequence encodes CASSLVARDYSYEQYF.

The V and J genes are TRBV20-1 and TRBJ2-1; D may be TRBD2 (6 bases). Germline V gene sequence: CDR1 DFQATT, CDR2 SNEGSKA (reference sequence). V lost 3 bases and J lost 0, with 9 bases in between. The CDR3 has 14 residues. For the CDR3, the DNA is TGCAGTGCTAGTGGAGGGAGCTCCTACAATGAGCAGTTCTTC. Translated, it gives CSASGGSSYNEQFF.

This clone has only one observation. The chain has TRBV4-2 and TRBJ2-5, with D possibly being TRBD2 (5 bases). The CDR3 runs to 15 residues. The germline V and J ends were trimmed by 1 base and 2 bases, with 11 bases remaining between them. Germline CDR1 is LGHNA and CDR2 is YNFKEQ. The DNA of the CDR3 is TGTGCCAGCAGCCAAGCGGGAACTCTTCAAGAGACCCAGTACTTC. It codes for CASSQAGTLQETQYF.

This sequence joins TRBV2 and TRBJ2-1, with D hard to call. Germline-derived CDR1 and CDR2 are SNHLY and FYNNEI. V was shortened by 6 bases and J by 0 bases, with 18 bases between the two germline ends. The CDR3 runs 17 residues. DNA for the CDR3: TGTGCCAGCAGGACGCCTCTTTTACCGGGCTCCTACAATGAGCAGTTCTTC. This translates into CASRTPLLPGSYNEQFF. Complete variable domain (other parts from reference TRBV2 and TRBJ2-1): EPEVTQTPSHQVTQMGQEVILRCVPISNHLYFYWYRQILGQKVEFLVSFYNNEISEKSEIFDDQFSVERPDGSNFTLKIRSTKLEDSAMYFCASRTPLLPGSYNEQFFGPGTRLTVL.

Comment on this clone: This CDR3 is missing its conserved last phenylalanine or tryptophan, likely due to a read error. Because the CDR3's place on the DNA is in doubt, the DNA is left out and the CDR3 is given as listed by TCRdb. The rearrangement joins TRBV28 to TRBJ1-1. CDR1 is MDHEN, CDR2 SYDVKM, per germline. From its first to its last residue, the CDR3 has 11 amino acids. The CDR3 is CASSLGGKLSL.

This clone has a handful of counts. V and J are TRBV7-8 and TRBJ2-3; TRBD2 might be the D (5 bases). Deletions cut 5 bases from V and 6 bases from J, with 18 bases between. The CDR3 length is 15 residues. Germline lookup yields CDR1 SGHVS and CDR2 FQNEAQ. CDR3 region: CASSQGSAGSDTQYF. CDR3 bases: TGTGCCAGCAGCCAAGGATCGGCGGGTTCCGATACGCAGTATTTT.

This CDR3 is CASSETVGQGAGGYTF. The CDR3 DNA reads as TGTGCCAGCAGTGAAACTGTGGGACAGGGTGCCGGTGGCTACACCTTC. This chain uses TRBV2 with TRBJ1-2, with 9 bases fitting TRBD1. This CDR3 is built from 16 residues. Looked up from germline, CDR1 is SNHLY and CDR2 is FYNNEI. J lost 7 bases, V lost 2 bases, and 11 bases had no gene match.

The chain has TRBV28 and TRBJ2-5; D possibly corresponds to TRBD2 (6 bases). The CDR3 is 18 amino acids. Trimming removed 6 bases from V and 2 bases from J, with 25 bases in between. CDR1 and CDR2 from the germline V gene are MDHEN and SYDVKM. The CDR3 loop is CASSDSGGLSELQETQYF. The CDR3 DNA sequence: TGTGCCAGCAGCGATAGCGGAGGACTCAGCGAATTACAAGAGACCCAGTACTTC.

This clone occurred a few times. The genes are TRBV28 and TRBJ1-5; TRBD1 matches at 9 bases. Germline CDR1 MDHEN, CDR2 SYDVKM. The V segment lost 5 bases and the J segment 2 bases; nucleotides outside the gene matches: 7. The CDR3 runs to 16 residues. The CDR3 nucleotides are TGTGCCAGCAGTCCGGTGACAGGGGGAGGCAATCAGCCCCAGCATTTT. Amino acids: CASSPVTGGGNQPQHF.

This clone has more than one count but fewer than ten. The V call is TRBV2, the J call TRBJ1-4, with D possibly TRBD1 on 6 matching bases. Trimming removed 3 bases at V and 7 bases at J, with 12 bases between. This CDR3 region has 14 residues. Germline lookup yields CDR1 SNHLY and CDR2 FYNNEI. The CDR3 loop is CASSDNRDAEKLFF. The CDR3 coding sequence is TGTGCCAGCAGTGATAACAGGGACGCTGAAAAACTGTTTTTT. The whole variable domain, remainder taken from reference TRBV2 and TRBJ1-4, is EPEVTQTPSHQVTQMGQEVILRCVPISNHLYFYWYRQILGQKVEFLVSFYNNEISEKSEIFDDQFSVERPDGSNFTLKIRSTKLEDSAMYFCASSDNRDAEKLFFGSGTQLSVL.

This clone appeared a single time. This chain joins TRBV28 and TRBJ1-1, with TRBD1 as a possible D gene (5 bases). The V gene lost 3 bases and the J gene lost 5 bases, with 16 bases spanning the gap. The CDR3 length is 15 residues. Germline CDR1 is MDHEN and CDR2 is SYDVKM. DNA for the CDR3: TGTGCCAGCAGTTTTAGCTCAGGGTTGAGAACTGAAGCTTTCTTT. Amino acids: CASSFSSGLRTEAFF.

This rearrangement joins TRBV5-1 to TRBJ1-6; the D is unclear. The germline gives CDR1 SGHRS, CDR2 YFSETQ. Trimming took off 2 bases at V and 5 bases at J, with 8 bases between the two ends. This CDR3 contains 14 residues. CDR3 in DNA: TGCGCCAGCAGCTTCGGGGAAGATAATTCACCCCTCCACTTT. Translated, it gives CASSFGEDNSPLHF.

CDR3 loop: CASSQTPGGYDQPQHF. CDR3 nucleotides: TGCGCCAGCAGCCAGACTCCGGGGGGGTATGATCAGCCCCAGCATTTT. The chain carries TRBV4-1 and TRBJ1-5; D perhaps matches TRBD1 (5 bases). The CDR3 runs 16 residues. Looked up from germline, CDR1 is MGHRA and CDR2 is YSYEKL. Trimming shortened V by 3 bases and J by 5 bases, and 17 bases separated the two germline ends.